One and the same sample provided the 10 T cell receptor beta chains below, sequenced in a study of PD-1 blockade in classical Hodgkin lymphoma. The time point denotes: cycle 4 day 1 (C4D1), after five to seven weeks of nivolumab. Following autologous stem cell transplantation, relapse occurred in every patient, and exposure to brentuximab vedotin varied. TCRdb's copy holds only in-frame clones and misses some; the assay was immunoSEQ multiplex PCR. Here the sample spans around 60,000 clones, around nine tenths being singletons. Sequenced material: peripheral blood mononuclear cells (PBMCs), taken before the fourth cycle of nivolumab. The receptors here all came from a human donor with classical Hodgkin lymphoma.

The CDR3 DNA sequence: TGTGCCAGCAGTTTATCGGTTGACAGCACTGGGGAGCTGTTTTTT. This sequence encodes CASSLSVDSTGELFF. This rearrangement joins TRBV27 to TRBJ2-2; tentatively, D is TRBD1 (5 bases). The length of the CDR3 is 15 residues. The germline V and J ends were trimmed by 0 bases and 8 bases, with 13 bases remaining between them. Germline lookup yields CDR1 MNHEY and CDR2 SMNVEV (reference sequence).

V and J are TRBV29-1 and TRBJ2-3; D unclear. V lost 5 bases to trimming and J lost 5 bases, with 11 bases between them. From germline, CDR1 is SQVTM and CDR2 ANQGSEA. The CDR3 extends over 12 amino acids. As DNA, the CDR3 is TGCAGCGTTTGGAGTGTTGTAGATACGCAGTATTTT. This gives the protein CSVWSVVDTQYF.

The J gene is TRBJ2-6, the V gene TRBV6-5; possibly TRBD2 for D (6 bases). CDR1 and CDR2 (germline): MNHEY, SVGAGI. V was cut by 0 bases and J by 4 bases, with 10 bases left in between. The CDR3 has 16 residues. CDR3: CASSYSGGSGANVLTF. The CDR3 DNA follows: TGTGCCAGCAGTTACTCGGGGGGATCAGGGGCCAACGTCCTGACTTTC.

J is TRBJ2-7 and V is TRBV19; no definite D call. This CDR3 has 12 amino acids. V was pared by 3 bases and J by 5 bases, with 8 bases between. The germline V gene encodes CDR1 LNHDA and CDR2 SQIVND (reference sequence). The DNA for the CDR3 is TGTGCCAGTAGTATGGTTGGCCACGAGCAGTACTTC. Its protein product is CASSMVGHEQYF.

This chain links TRBV28 with TRBJ2-5; D might be TRBD1 or TRBD2, each matching 6 bases. Germline loops: CDR1 MDHEN, CDR2 SYDVKM. This CDR3 comprises 16 residues. V lost 3 bases and J 5 bases, leaving 19 bases between the germline ends. The CDR3 sequence: CASSFSWGAQAETQYF. DNA of the CDR3: TGTGCCAGCAGTTTTAGTTGGGGGGCACAAGCGGAGACCCAGTACTTC.

The gene calls are TRBV27 and TRBJ2-2, with a possible D match to TRBD2 (6 bases). V dropped 2 bases and J dropped 4 bases, with 14 bases sitting between them. The CDR3 runs 16 residues. In germline, CDR1 is MNHEY, CDR2 SMNVEV (reference sequence). The CDR3 reads CASSLMGRRPTGELFF. In DNA form, the CDR3 reads TGTGCCAGCAGTTTAATGGGGAGGCGCCCCACCGGGGAGCTGTTTTTT.

The rearrangement links TRBV7-8 to TRBJ2-7; D may be TRBD2 (5 bases). The CDR3 length is 12 residues. The V end lost 4 bases, the J end lost 2 bases, and 6 bases lay between the germline ends. Germline V CDR1 and CDR2: SGHVS, FQNEAQ. CDR3 nucleotide sequence: TGTGCCAGCAGCTATAGCGCCTACGAGCAGTACTTC. Its protein product is CASSYSAYEQYF.

The V and J genes are TRBV30 and TRBJ1-1, with D hard to call. The germline gives CDR1 GTSNPN, CDR2 SVGIG (reference sequence). The CDR3 spans 13 residues. The V end lost 4 bases, the J end lost 5 bases, and 14 bases lay between the germline ends. CDR3 in DNA: TGTGCCTGGAATCAACGCAGAAGTACTGAAGCTTTCTTT. Protein sequence: CAWNQRRSTEAFF. Based on the CDR3 plus reference TRBV30 and TRBJ1-1, the full variable domain is SQTIHQWPATLVQPVGSPLSLECTVEGTSNPNLYWYRQAAGRGLQLLFYSVGIGQISSEVPQNLSASRPQDRQFILSSKKLLLSDSGFYLCAWNQRRSTEAFFGQGTRLTVV.

The J gene is TRBJ2-1, the V gene TRBV5-8; TRBD2 matches 12 bases. This CDR3 has 17 residues. The germline CDR1 and CDR2 sequences are SGHTS and YDEGEE. J gave up 4 bases and V 3 bases, and 8 bases lay outside the gene matches. The CDR3 DNA is TGTGCCAGCAGCTCGCGACTAGCGGGAGTGGGGTACAATGAGCAGTTCTTC. This codes for CASSSRLAGVGYNEQFF.

This clone was found once. CDR3 amino acids: CASSTNSGQGVQHF. In DNA, the CDR3 is TGTGCCAGCAGCACGAATTCAGGACAGGGAGTCCAGCATTTT. The chain carries TRBV7-3 and TRBJ1-5, with TRBD1 matching over 8 bases. V shed 5 bases, J shed 12 bases, and the junction held 12 bases outside the gene matches. The CDR3 is 14 amino acids. Germline values: CDR1 SGHTA, CDR2 FQGTGA.